Listed here are 32 T cell receptor beta chains from one sample, sequenced in a study of CXCR3-negative and CXCR3-positive naive CD8 T cells. Study-level results: In CXCR3-positive naive cells, the TRB CDR3s were more hydrophobic than in CXCR3-negative naive cells.

Libraries of TRB cDNA were made by 5' RACE and carried UMIs. TCRdb reworked the 5' RACE reads into one entry per CDR3 protein, no DNA. The sample's table shows about 150,000 distinct CDR3 sequences. Their antigen targets remain unknown. Sequencing input: naive CXCR3+ CD8+ T cells from blood. Regarding subset: CD45RO-CCR7+CD27+CD95- naive CD8+ T cells expressing CXCR3 (TNR3+). Receptors originate from a human donor in good health. Some clones in this sample may be carry-over from other donors' samples.

The V call is TRBV4-1, the J call TRBJ1-4; TCRdb calls TRBD1, which cannot be checked without DNA. Looked up from germline, CDR1 is MGHRA and CDR2 is YSYEKL. CDR3 length: 20 amino acids. CDR3 region: CASSQDLGGNRGAYGEKLFF.

The V gene is TRBV19, the J gene TRBJ2-7; TCRdb picks TRBD1, but there is no DNA to check that call. The germline gives CDR1 LNHDA, CDR2 SQIVND (reference sequence). This CDR3 region has 14 residues. The chain's CDR3 is CASSIGDRAYEQYF.

The chain recombines TRBV28 with TRBJ2-7. CDR3 length: 15 residues. Germline CDR1 reads MDHEN; CDR2 reads SYDVKM. This CDR3 is CASTLGLDPAYEQYF.

V is TRBV7-2 and J is TRBJ1-1; the D gene TCRdb calls, TRBD1, cannot be checked with no DNA. CDR3 length: 14 amino acids. CDR1 is SGHTA and CDR2 is FQGNSA in the germline V gene. The CDR3 is CASSFDRPGTEAFF.

V usage is TRBV25-1 and J usage is TRBJ2-1; TCRdb returns TRBD2, unconfirmable since there is no DNA. Germline assignment: CDR1 MGHDK and CDR2 SYGVNS. This CDR3 region has 17 residues. The CDR3 is CASSEGTSGSSYNEQFF.

CDR3 sequence reads: CASSLPLDRVGNQPQHF. The chain combines TRBV12-3 or TRBV12-4 with TRBJ1-5; the TRBD1 assignment by TCRdb is unverifiable without DNA. The CDR3 has 17 amino acids.

The chain recombines TRBV13 with TRBJ2-7; the D call of TRBD2 rests on TCRdb alone, since no DNA is present to check it. CDR3 size: 15 residues. The germline CDR1 and CDR2 sequences are PRHDT and FYEKMQ (reference sequence). The CDR3: CASSGTSGRPYEQYF.

The V and J genes are TRBV28 and TRBJ2-4; TCRdb outputs TRBD1, but without DNA this stays unchecked. The CDR3 contains 14 residues. Germline V gene lookup returns CDR1 MDHEN and CDR2 SYDVKM. CDR3 residues: CASSPSGGMNIQYF.

V gene TRBV21-1 combines with J gene TRBJ1-2; the TRBD1 assignment by TCRdb is unverifiable without DNA. TRBV21-1 is marked as a pseudogene. There are 14 residues in the CDR3. CDR3 sequence: CASHREGRYYGYTF.

This chain connects TRBV29-1 to TRBJ2-1. Germline lookup yields CDR1 SQVTM and CDR2 ANQGSEA. CDR3 length equals 12 residues. The chain's CDR3 is CSVVKGTNEQFF.

The chain employs TRBV4-3 and TRBJ1-5; the D call from TCRdb, TRBD1, cannot be confirmed without DNA. Germline CDR1 is LGHNA and CDR2 is YSLEER. This CDR3 has 15 residues. CDR3 loop: CASSQVWGAGQPQLF.

The chain is built from TRBV4-2 and TRBJ2-6; checking the TCRdb D call of TRBD2 is not possible without DNA. The CDR3 loop spans 18 amino acids. CDR1 is LGHNA and CDR2 is YNFKEQ in the germline V gene. The CDR3 region is CASSHPGLAVSGANVLTF.

This CDR3 is CASSYKIGYSSGNTIYF. The genes are TRBV6-2 or TRBV6-3 and TRBJ1-3. In germline, CDR1 is MNHEY, CDR2 SVGEGT. This CDR3 is 17 amino acids long.

CDR3 region: CSATRTGDNTGELFF. This rearrangement joins TRBV29-1 to TRBJ2-2; TCRdb outputs TRBD1, but without DNA this stays unchecked. CDR1 is SQVTM, CDR2 ANQGSEA, per germline. This CDR3 comprises 15 residues.

The J gene is TRBJ2-7, the V gene TRBV19; without DNA, the TCRdb call of TRBD1 cannot be checked. Germline V gene data show CDR1 as LNHDA and CDR2 as SQIVND (reference sequence). There are 15 residues in the CDR3. The CDR3 sequence: CASSWGNRGTYEQYF.

The rearrangement links TRBV5-1 to TRBJ2-2. The germline V gene encodes CDR1 SGHRS and CDR2 YFSETQ. This CDR3 has 13 amino acids. CDR3 sequence: CASSSGRPGELFF.

The chain carries TRBV19 and TRBJ1-1. Germline V gene lookup returns CDR1 LNHDA and CDR2 SQIVND (reference sequence). This CDR3 is 14 amino acids long. CDR3 amino acids: CASSIPPMNTEAFF.

The chain couples TRBV20-1 to TRBJ2-1; TCRdb names TRBD2, which stays unverified in the absence of DNA. This CDR3 has 17 residues. Germline CDR1 and CDR2: DFQATT and SNEGSKA (reference sequence). CDR3: CSAMYWAGRVSYNEQFF.

The V call is TRBV6-2 or TRBV6-3, the J call TRBJ2-3; without DNA, the TCRdb call of TRBD2 cannot be checked. The CDR3 is 16 amino acids. Per the germline V gene, CDR1 is MNHEY and CDR2 is SVGEGT. The CDR3 here is CASSYVVGGLTDTQYF.

The genes are TRBV29-1 and TRBJ1-5. Germline V CDR1 and CDR2: SQVTM, ANQGSEA. This CDR3 has 11 amino acids. The chain's CDR3 is CSVERDGRQHF. The whole variable domain, filled in from reference TRBV29-1 and TRBJ1-5, reads SAVISQKPSRDICQRGTSLTIQCQVDSQVTMMFWYRQQPGQSLTLIATANQGSEATYESGFVIDKFPISRPNLTFSTLTVSNMSPEDSSIYLCSVERDGRQHFGDGTRLSIL.

The chain joins TRBV29-1 to TRBJ2-5; absent DNA, TCRdb's TRBD1 call cannot be checked. CDR3 length: 12 residues. Germline V gene lookup returns CDR1 SQVTM and CDR2 ANQGSEA. CDR3 residues: CSVLDGTGAQYF.

V and J are TRBV7-2 and TRBJ2-7; TCRdb returns TRBD1, unconfirmable since there is no DNA. Germline V CDR1 and CDR2: SGHTA, FQGNSA. The CDR3 extends over 15 amino acids. CDR3 loop: CASSLSGAPTYEQYF.

The CDR3 sequence: CSARDLTSSYEQYF. The chain carries TRBV20-1 and TRBJ2-7. The germline V gene has CDR1 DFQATT and CDR2 SNEGSKA (reference sequence). This CDR3 is 14 amino acids long.

The gene calls are TRBV2 and TRBJ2-5; TCRdb's D call of TRBD1 is untestable without DNA. Germline-derived CDR1 and CDR2 are SNHLY and FYNNEI. This CDR3 has 13 amino acids. The CDR3 loop is CASSLGAGETQYF.

The CDR3 sequence: CASSPATAAYEQYF. The chain links TRBV18 to TRBJ2-7. The CDR3 has 14 residues. Germline lookup yields CDR1 KGHSH and CDR2 LQKENI. Together with reference TRBV18 and TRBJ2-7, the CDR3 gives the full variable domain: NAGVMQNPRHLVRRRGQEARLRCSPMKGHSHVYWYRQLPEEGLKFMVYLQKENIIDESGMPKERFSAEFPKEGPSILRIQQVVRGDSAAYFCASSPATAAYEQYFGPGTRLTVT.

The CDR3: CASSVNRDRVSPQHF. The chain uses TRBV28 and TRBJ1-5; the TCRdb call, TRBD1, lacks DNA for checking. Germline CDR1 and CDR2: MDHEN and SYDVKM. This CDR3 is built from 15 residues. The whole variable domain, remainder taken from reference TRBV28 and TRBJ1-5, is DVKVTQSSRYLVKRTGEKVFLECVQDMDHENMFWYRQDPGLGLRLIYFSYDVKMKEKGDIPEGYSVSREKKERFSLILESASTNQTSMYLCASSVNRDRVSPQHFGDGTRLSIL.

V is TRBV14 and J is TRBJ1-3; TCRdb returns TRBD1, unconfirmable since there is no DNA. This CDR3 region has 13 residues. Germline V lookup: CDR1 SGHDN, CDR2 FVKESK. The CDR3 is CASTRTDGNTIYF.

This rearrangement joins TRBV7-9 to TRBJ2-5. CDR1 and CDR2 from the germline V gene are SEHNR and FQNEAQ (reference sequence). The CDR3 spans 16 residues. CDR3 residues: CASSSLEGKGEETQYF.

This chain uses TRBV7-6 with TRBJ2-5. Germline values: CDR1 SGHVS, CDR2 FNYEAQ. CDR3 length: 14 amino acids. The CDR3 sequence: CASSHPRTQETQYF.

The CDR3 loop is CASSLGPGDGRGYEQYF. The J gene is TRBJ2-7, the V gene TRBV28; with no DNA, the TCRdb D assignment of TRBD1 cannot be verified. The CDR3 runs to 17 residues. The V gene's germline CDR1 is MDHEN and CDR2 SYDVKM.

The chain recombines TRBV10-3 with TRBJ2-3. The CDR3 runs to 14 residues. Germline V gives CDR1 ENHRY, CDR2 SYGVKD. Here the CDR3 reads CAIRGSSGTDTQYF.

J is TRBJ2-7 and V is TRBV19; TCRdb outputs TRBD1, but without DNA this stays unchecked. This CDR3 has 16 residues. The V gene's germline CDR1 is LNHDA and CDR2 SQIVND (reference sequence). CDR3 amino acids: CASSSMRQSNPYEQYF.